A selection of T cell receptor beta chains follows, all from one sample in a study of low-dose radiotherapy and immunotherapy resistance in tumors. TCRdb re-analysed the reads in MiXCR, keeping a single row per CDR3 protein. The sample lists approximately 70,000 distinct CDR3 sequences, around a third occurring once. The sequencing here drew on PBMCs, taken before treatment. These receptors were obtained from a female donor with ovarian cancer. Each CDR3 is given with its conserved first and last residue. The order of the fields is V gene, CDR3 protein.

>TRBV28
CASTPRRTPPNGYTF
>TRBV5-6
CASSLASGEKNTEAFF
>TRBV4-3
CASSQESAPSTYNEQFF
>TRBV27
CASRPWGRVVSGELFF
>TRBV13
CASSLGWLAENIQYF
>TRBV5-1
CASSLGQHQETQYF
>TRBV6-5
CASSYMRAGPYEQYF
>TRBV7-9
CASSSPGPYEQYF
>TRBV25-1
CASSEWVAGGPEYNEQFF
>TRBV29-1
CSGLQGQSGGYTF
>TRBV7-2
CASTRWQGGTYNSPLHF
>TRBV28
CASSLSGRGWGDTQYF
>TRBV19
CASSIGAGQAYEQYF
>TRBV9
CASTAVEGGYTF
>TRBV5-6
CASSLGPGAISYEQYF
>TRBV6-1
CASTGWRGSGGAKNIQYF
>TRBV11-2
CASSLAPTFDGYTF
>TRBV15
CATRASSGTSGGRIDTQYF
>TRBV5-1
CASPPGPAYEQYF
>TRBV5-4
CASTLRQAGNYGYTF
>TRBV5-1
CASSFVAGREDTQYF
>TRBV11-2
CASSLVVSWGHEQFF
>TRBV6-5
CASSRAGGFAAGELFF
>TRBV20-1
CSARGTGTESANVLTF
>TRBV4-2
CASSRGLAGQSTDTQYF
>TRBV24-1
CATSDLPSGGQETQYF
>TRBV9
CASSVGPQGSKNIQYF
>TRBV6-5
CASSRGGARHEQYF
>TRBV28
CASSLDSTMNTEAFF